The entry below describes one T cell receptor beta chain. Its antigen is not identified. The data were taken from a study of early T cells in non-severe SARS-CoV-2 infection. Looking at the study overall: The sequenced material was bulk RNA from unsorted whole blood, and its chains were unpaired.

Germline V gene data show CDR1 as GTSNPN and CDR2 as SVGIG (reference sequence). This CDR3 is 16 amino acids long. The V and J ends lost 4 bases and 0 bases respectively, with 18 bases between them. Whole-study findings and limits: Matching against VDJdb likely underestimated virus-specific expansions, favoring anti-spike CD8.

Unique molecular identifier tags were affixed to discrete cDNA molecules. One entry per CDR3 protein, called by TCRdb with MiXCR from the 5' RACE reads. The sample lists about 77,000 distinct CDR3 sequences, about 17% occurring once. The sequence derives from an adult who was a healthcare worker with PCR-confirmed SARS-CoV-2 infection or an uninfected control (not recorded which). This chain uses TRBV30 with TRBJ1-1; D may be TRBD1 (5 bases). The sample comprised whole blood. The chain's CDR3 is CAWTGGWGLMNTEAFF. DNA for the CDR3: TGTGCCTGGACTGGGGGATGGGGACTCATGAACACTGAAGCTTTCTTT.